The 17 T cell receptor beta chains presented below share a single source sample, sequenced in a study of cytomegalovirus exposure and HLA in healthy donors (dated by TCRdb to the late 2010s). Preparation of the library involved the immunoSEQ multiplex PCR assay. For the multiplex PCR, a mixture combining 60 forward primers for TCR Vbeta segments and 13 reverse primers for TCR Jbeta segments was used. This immuneACCESS table, as held by TCRdb, lists in-frame sequences with V and J called but not all clones. Of the missing ones, under half trace to an unresolved V gene in checked studies; the others have no known cause. The table for this sample lists 110,000 to 150,000 clones; nearly 80% of them were counted only once. 5% to 5.5% of the sample is taken by the ten largest. Sequenced: PBMCs. These receptors were obtained from a male donor in good health and CMV-seronegative.

The V gene is TRBV4-1, the J gene TRBJ2-1; 8 bases match TRBD1. This CDR3 spans 14 amino acids. The germline V gene has CDR1 MGHRA and CDR2 YSYEKL. V was clipped by 3 bases and J by 7 bases; unmatched bases: 5. The DNA for the CDR3 is TGCGCCAGCAGCCAGGACAGGGCGAAAAATGAGCAGTTCTTC. Its protein is CASSQDRAKNEQFF.

Here the CDR3 reads CASSTLMFGNTEAFF. CDR3 nucleotide sequence: TGTGCCAGCAGTACTCTTATGTTCGGGAACACTGAAGCTTTCTTT. The chain has TRBV2 and TRBJ1-1; no firm D call. Germline loops: CDR1 SNHLY, CDR2 FYNNEI. Trimming pared 5 bases from V and 1 base from J, leaving 14 bases between. The CDR3 loop spans 15 amino acids. Filled out from reference TRBV2 and TRBJ1-1, the complete variable domain reads EPEVTQTPSHQVTQMGQEVILRCVPISNHLYFYWYRQILGQKVEFLVSFYNNEISEKSEIFDDQFSVERPDGSNFTLKIRSTKLEDSAMYFCASSTLMFGNTEAFFGQGTRLTVV.

The V call is TRBV6-6, the J call TRBJ2-7; TRBD1 might be the D (6 bases). The CDR3 spans 13 residues. Germline CDR1 reads MNHNY; CDR2 reads SVGAGI (reference sequence). Trimming took off 7 bases at V and 4 bases at J, with 14 bases between the two ends. The CDR3 protein is CASTLGATYEQYF. The CDR3, as DNA: TGTGCCAGCACCCTGGGGGCGACATACGAGCAGTACTTC.

The chain combines TRBV27 with TRBJ2-7, with D possibly TRBD2 on 7 matching bases. The CDR3 is made up of 14 amino acids. Trimming left V 3 bases short and J 3 bases short, with 12 bases between. Germline V CDR1 and CDR2: MNHEY, SMNVEV (reference sequence). The CDR3 DNA reads TGTGCCAGCAGTTTGGGGGGGCCCCACTACGAGCAGTACTTC. It encodes CASSLGGPHYEQYF.

The chain combines TRBV5-6 with TRBJ2-1; possible D gene TRBD1, 5 bases. The CDR3 sequence is 15 residues long. Trimming took 2 bases from V and 3 from J, leaving 12 bases between them. Germline V gives CDR1 SGHDT, CDR2 YYEEEE. CDR3 nucleotide sequence: TGTGCCAGCAGCTTAGGACAAGGGGACTACAATGAGCAGTTCTTC. This encodes CASSLGQGDYNEQFF.

V is TRBV5-5 and J is TRBJ2-5, with TRBD2 matching 11 bases. The CDR3 has 15 amino acids. CDR1 and CDR2 from the germline V gene are SGHKS and YYEKEE (reference sequence). V was pared by 2 bases and J by 4 bases, with 4 bases of the junction left unmatched. Here the CDR3 reads CASSFSGGAGETQYF. The CDR3 DNA reads as TGTGCCAGCAGCTTTAGCGGGGGGGCTGGAGAGACCCAGTACTTC.

CDR3 in amino acids: CASSYSEQGNEQFF. The CDR3 DNA sequence: TGTGCCAGCAGTTATTCTGAACAGGGCAATGAGCAGTTCTTC. The chain links TRBV6-6 to TRBJ2-1; a possible D gene is TRBD1 (6 bases). The CDR3 totals 14 residues. Germline CDR1 reads MNHNY; CDR2 reads SVGAGI (reference sequence). With 3 bases removed from V and 6 bases from J, the gap between germline ends came to 12 bases.

The CDR3: CASKLSQGSNYNEQFF. The CDR3 DNA sequence: TGTGCCAGCAAACTGTCCCAGGGTAGTAACTACAATGAGCAGTTCTTC. The gene calls are TRBV27 and TRBJ2-1; a possible D gene is TRBD1 (5 bases). Germline values: CDR1 MNHEY, CDR2 SMNVEV (reference sequence). Trimming shortened V by 7 bases and J by 3 bases, and 19 bases separated the two germline ends. There are 16 residues in the CDR3.

This chain's CDR3 is CASSDGRGEDTQYF. The CDR3 nucleotides read TGTGCCAGCAGCGACGGGCGGGGGGAAGATACGCAGTATTTT. The rearrangement uses TRBV7-2 and TRBJ2-3; 8 nucleotides line up with TRBD2. With 5 bases clipped from V and 5 bases from J, the junction kept 6 bases outside the gene matches. The CDR3 sequence is 14 residues long. Germline V CDR1 and CDR2: SGHTA, FQGNSA. The full variable domain, in which reference TRBV7-2 and TRBJ2-3 provide the parts outside the CDR3, is GAGVSQSPSNKVTEKGKDVELRCDPISGHTALYWYRQSLGQGLEFLIYFQGNSAPDKSGLPSDRFSAERTGGSVSTLTIQRTQQEDSAVYLCASSDGRGEDTQYFGPGTRLTVL.

This clone occurred once. This chain links TRBV29-1 with TRBJ2-5, with no clear D. Germline V lookup: CDR1 SQVTM, CDR2 ANQGSEA. The V gene lost 5 bases and the J gene lost 1 base, with 8 bases spanning the gap. The CDR3 loop spans 12 amino acids. CDR3 nucleotide sequence: TGCAGCGTTTCCCGGAGCCAAGAGACCCAGTACTTC. This gives the protein CSVSRSQETQYF.

This sequence joins TRBV18 and TRBJ2-2; possible D gene TRBD1, 6 bases. Trimming took 0 bases from V and 7 from J, leaving 9 bases between them. This CDR3 has 14 residues. CDR1 is KGHSH and CDR2 is LQKENI in the germline V gene. The CDR3 loop is CASSPPGAFGELFF. The CDR3 DNA reads TGTGCCAGCTCACCACCGGGGGCGTTCGGGGAGCTGTTTTTT.

In its sample, this clone was seen a few times. The chain carries TRBV6-1 and TRBJ1-4; TRBD1 aligns across 10 bases. There are 14 residues in the CDR3. Germline V lookup: CDR1 MNHNS, CDR2 SASEGT. The trim removed 8 bases at V and 7 bases at J, leaving 7 bases unmatched. The CDR3 protein is CASRYGTGAEKLFF. In DNA, the CDR3 is TGTGCCAGCCGCTACGGGACAGGGGCTGAAAAACTGTTTTTT.

The chain links TRBV29-1 to TRBJ1-1; TRBD1 matches 7 bases. From germline, CDR1 is SQVTM and CDR2 ANQGSEA. V was clipped by 4 bases and J by 6 bases; unmatched bases: 5. The CDR3 is 12 residues long. CDR3: CSVVTGQPEAFF. CDR3 nucleotide sequence: TGCAGCGTTGTGACAGGGCAGCCTGAAGCTTTCTTT.

The CDR3 sequence is CASSSTPMNTEAFF. Here the CDR3 DNA reads TGTGCCAGCAGTTCGACACCAATGAACACTGAAGCTTTCTTT. V is TRBV6-1 and J is TRBJ1-1, with D uncertain. The V gene lost 5 bases and the J gene lost 0 bases, with 10 bases spanning the gap. This CDR3 is built from 14 residues. Germline V gene sequence: CDR1 MNHNS, CDR2 SASEGT.

V usage is TRBV5-8 and J usage is TRBJ1-4; perhaps TRBD1 as D (5 bases). The V gene lost 6 bases and the J gene lost 3 bases, with 18 bases spanning the gap. This CDR3 is built from 16 residues. Germline values: CDR1 SGHTS, CDR2 YDEGEE. The CDR3 DNA reads as TGTGCCAGCATGCCACGGGGGACCCGGTCTAATGAAAAACTGTTTTTT. Translated: CASMPRGTRSNEKLFF.

About this clone itself: This specimen includes other DNA sequences encoding the same CDR3. This sequence joins TRBV4-3 and TRBJ2-7, with 7 bases that match TRBD2. The CDR3 spans 14 residues. Per the germline V gene, CDR1 is LGHNA and CDR2 is YSLEER. V shed 0 bases and J 3 bases; nucleotides not matched to a gene: 2. CDR3 region: CASSQDRGGYEQYF. CDR3 DNA sequence: TGCGCCAGCAGCCAAGATCGCGGGGGCTACGAGCAGTACTTC.

This rearrangement joins TRBV7-9 to TRBJ2-7; TRBD1 might be the D (5 bases). CDR3 length equals 12 residues. CDR1 and CDR2 (germline): SEHNR, FQNEAQ (reference sequence). V lost 1 base and J 7 bases, leaving 8 bases between the germline ends. CDR3: CASSLGRVEQYF. In DNA, the CDR3 is TGTGCCAGCAGCTTAGGCAGGGTGGAGCAGTACTTC.